Listed below are T cell receptor beta chains from one sample, sequenced in a study of a mutant IDH1 vaccine in newly diagnosed glioma. Assay: immunoSEQ multiplex PCR; the TCRdb copy retains only in-frame clones and omits some. Of about 48,000 clones in the sample, roughly three quarters were seen once. Their cognate antigens are unknown. Sequencing was performed on PBMCs, taken from a glioma patient whose treatment included an IDH1 peptide vaccine. These receptors all stem from a man aged 40-49 years with glioma. Both conserved end residues are part of each CDR3. The D gene is left open where the match is weak. Clone size appears in some rows only: once, few, many, or a class for an expanded clone.

CDR3: CSVEAGQRVANYGYTF
DNA: TGCAGCGTTGAAGCGGGACAGAGAGTAGCTAACTATGGCTACACCTTC
size: .
length: 16
J: TRBJ1-2
D: TRBD1
V: TRBV29-1

CDR3: CASSIPWGRGNYGYTF
DNA: TGTGCCAGTAGTATTCCTTGGGGCAGGGGGAACTATGGCTACACCTTC
size: .
length: 16
J: TRBJ1-2
D: TRBD1
V: TRBV19

CDR3: CASSLGPMDSNQPQHF
DNA: TGTGCCAGCAGCTTGGGACCTATGGATAGCAATCAGCCCCAGCATTTT
size: once
length: 16
J: TRBJ1-5
D: .
V: TRBV5-4

CDR3: CASNSGQGNYNEQFF
DNA: TGTGCCAGCAACTCGGGACAGGGAAATTACAATGAGCAGTTCTTC
size: .
length: 15
J: TRBJ2-1
D: TRBD1
V: TRBV6-6

CDR3: CAISEPTGVGTTNTGELFF
DNA: TGTGCCATCAGTGAGCCTACCGGGGTCGGGACCACGAACACCGGGGAGCTGTTTTTT
size: .
length: 19
J: TRBJ2-2
D: .
V: TRBV10-3

CDR3: CASSLGQGNTEAFF
DNA: TGTGCCAGCAGTTTGGGACAGGGGAACACTGAAGCTTTCTTT
size: .
length: 14
J: TRBJ1-1
D: TRBD1
V: TRBV27

CDR3: CASSPEAGLLYEQYF
DNA: TGTGCTAGCAGCCCCGAAGCGGGGCTACTCTACGAGCAGTACTTC
size: .
length: 15
J: TRBJ2-7
D: TRBD2
V: TRBV7-7

CDR3: CASSLSGVNGYTF
DNA: TGTGCCAGCAGTTTGAGCGGGGTGAACGGCTACACCTTC
size: .
length: 13
J: TRBJ1-2
D: .
V: TRBV27

CDR3: CASSMVGGNYGYTF
DNA: TGTGCCAGTAGTATGGTAGGGGGAAACTATGGCTACACCTTC
size: .
length: 14
J: TRBJ1-2
D: .
V: TRBV19

CDR3: CASSSPGGGMNTEAFF
DNA: TGTGCCAGCAGCTCCCCGGGAGGGGGGATGAACACTGAAGCTTTCTTT
size: few
length: 16
J: TRBJ1-1
D: .
V: TRBV7-9

CDR3: CASTPSGGQAYEQYF
DNA: TGTGCCAGTACCCCATCCGGGGGGCAGGCCTACGAGCAGTACTTC
size: .
length: 15
J: TRBJ2-7
D: .
V: TRBV19

CDR3: CASSSDREGSQPQHF
DNA: TGTGCCAGCAGCTCGGACAGGGAAGGGAGTCAGCCCCAGCATTTT
size: .
length: 15
J: TRBJ1-5
D: TRBD1
V: TRBV7-9

CDR3: CASSLAGLSSGSGAFF
DNA: TGTGCCAGCAGCTTAGCGGGGCTCAGCTCTGGTTCTGGGGCTTTCTTT
size: .
length: 16
J: TRBJ1-1
D: .
V: TRBV7-8

CDR3: CASSYEGYNEQFF
DNA: TGTGCCAGCAGTTACGAAGGTTACAATGAGCAGTTCTTC
size: .
length: 13
J: TRBJ2-1
D: .
V: TRBV6-5

CDR3: CASMPGAWNTEAFF
DNA: TGTGCCAGCATGCCAGGGGCCTGGAACACTGAAGCTTTCTTT
size: .
length: 14
J: TRBJ1-1
D: .
V: TRBV27

CDR3: CASSVGGTGVEKLFF
DNA: TGTGCCAGCAGCGTAGGGGGGACAGGGGTCGAAAAACTGTTTTTT
size: .
length: 15
J: TRBJ1-4
D: TRBD1
V: TRBV9

CDR3: CASIPGTHTGELFF
DNA: TGTGCCAGTATCCCAGGTACACACACCGGGGAGCTGTTTTTT
size: .
length: 14
J: TRBJ2-2
D: .
V: TRBV19

CDR3: CAWNSGQSYNEKLFF
DNA: TGTGCCTGGAATTCCGGACAGTCCTATAATGAAAAACTGTTTTTT
size: .
length: 15
J: TRBJ1-4
D: .
V: TRBV30

CDR3: CASSLTRAGPNSPLHF
DNA: TGTGCCAGCAGCTTGACCCGTGCGGGCCCTAATTCACCCCTCCACTTT
size: once
length: 16
J: TRBJ1-6
D: .
V: TRBV5-5

CDR3: CASSMVANTGELFF
DNA: TGTGCCAGTAGTATGGTTGCGAACACCGGGGAGCTGTTTTTT
size: .
length: 14
J: TRBJ2-2
D: .
V: TRBV19

CDR3: CASSSRGGRGEQYF
DNA: TGTGCCAGCAGCTCCCGAGGGGGCCGAGGGGAGCAGTACTTC
size: .
length: 14
J: TRBJ2-7
D: TRBD1
V: TRBV7-9

CDR3: CASSEAGSGIGNIQYF
DNA: TGTGCCAGCAGTGAAGCGGGCAGCGGGATTGGAAACATTCAGTACTTC
size: .
length: 16
J: TRBJ2-4
D: TRBD2
V: TRBV6-1

CDR3: CASSQDLGVSGYTF
DNA: TGTGCCAGCAGCCAGGACCTGGGGGTGAGCGGCTACACCTTC
size: .
length: 14
J: TRBJ1-2
D: .
V: TRBV11-2

CDR3: CASRGEFWGEPYEQYF
DNA: TGTGCCAGCAGGGGCGAGTTTTGGGGGGAGCCGTACGAGCAGTACTTC
size: .
length: 16
J: TRBJ2-7
D: .
V: TRBV27